The sequence of this TCR beta chain was determined in a study of graft-versus-host responses after intestinal transplantation (dated by TCRdb to the early 2020s). Study-wide context: The transplants that recipients got were multivisceral, liver-intestinal, or isolated intestinal. All recipients received anti-thymocyte globulin induction followed by maintenance tacrolimus and steroids for roughly 3 years. After intestinal transplantation, graft-versus-host and host-versus-graft alloreactive T cell clones were followed in the graft, circulation and bone marrow using bulk TCR-beta CDR3 sequencing. Alloreactive clones were identified by sequencing pre-transplant mixed lymphocyte reaction products and comparing these products with unstimulated pre-transplant donor and recipient T cells. The cohort enrolled some 24 intestinal transplant recipients, one of whom was a retransplant, and a few patients without pretransplant specimens were excluded. A peak of at least 4% donor T cells among recipient peripheral blood mononuclear cells was the definition used for donor T cell macrochimerism. Samples from a few later patients were sequenced in-house on an Illumina MiSeq with MiXCR processing rather than by the commercial service. The paper's findings and limits, for the study overall: GvH clones turned up in recipient bone marrow, with some appearing earlier in ileal mucosa or blood, a pattern consistent with an intestinal mucosal origin. The conclusions were limited by the relatively low number and heterogeneity of the intestinal transplant patients. In the allografts of patients with donor T cell macrochimerism, GvH to HvG T cell clonal ratios were high. Early after transplant, peak levels of circulating GvH clones were found to be associated with declines in HvG clones.

Library preparation was by the immunoSEQ multiplex PCR assay. For most patients, genomic DNA was subjected to high-throughput TCR-beta CDR3 sequencing by Adaptive Biotechnologies. In the authors' own workflow: Adaptive's ImmunoSEQ software supplied the TCR sequencing data for around 19 patients, while MiXCR and VDJtools were used to process a few other patients. CDR3 nucleotide sequences shared between donor and recipient were removed because their origin could not be assigned. Alloreactive clones required at least 2-fold expansion over unstimulated cells and minimum CFSE-low frequency of 0.002% (template counts) or 0.001% (read counts). A clone was considered mappable if detected in the sequenced pre-transplant spleen, lymph node, or MLR CFSE-low populations of the donor or recipient. The cumulative frequency of alloreactive clones was calculated as a percentage of all sequences, weighted by copy number. This immuneACCESS table, as held by TCRdb, lists in-frame sequences with V and J called but not all clones. Of the missing ones, under half trace to an unresolved V gene in checked studies; the others have no known cause. That table is the source of V, J and clone size, and D and trimming were worked out from the DNA. This sample comprises tens of thousands of clones, about 93% of them detected only once. Less than 6% of the sample lies in the top ten.

Note on this clone: It lacks a known antigen. No much larger clone is present one base from it, and per-base qualities are unavailable.

The CDR3, cysteine through phenylalanine, is 17 amino acids long. The read is trimmed to its CDR3 DNA, 51 bases read in frame from base 1. CDR1 and CDR2, looked up from the germline V gene, are SGHTA and FQGTGA. Relative to germline, V is missing 2 bases and J is missing 4 bases, with 11 bases of the junction outside any gene match. Blood samples were collected up to 4 times in the first month after transplant and then at least monthly when available. Here the sequenced sample was PBMCs, taken 750 to 800 days after a first intestinal transplant, on the day of a second. The chain employs TRBV7-3 and TRBJ2-1, and 7 junction bases match TRBD2. The sequence derives from a human patient who received an intestinal transplant, so some T cells may come from the graft donor. The CDR3 region reads CASSLAPGGGTYNEQFF. The nucleotide sequence is TGTGCCAGCAGCTTAGCACCTGGGGGAGGGACTTACAATGAGCAGTTCTTC.